The 26 T cell receptor beta chains listed next were all sequenced from one sample in a study of CD8 T cells in Susac syndrome. RNA amounts of about 0.5 to 1 ug underwent reverse transcription with random hexamers. TCRdb analysed the immunoSEQ multiplex PCR reads with MiXCR anew, one entry per CDR3 protein. The sample holds some 150,000 distinct CDR3 sequences; approximately 94% are singletons and the top ten take 0.2% to 0.25%. The sample was CD8+ T cells from PBMCs. All receptors derive from a human donor with multiple sclerosis.

V usage is TRBV7-8 and J usage is TRBJ2-6; D gene unclear. V lost 0 bases, J lost 2 bases, and 5 bases lay in between. The CDR3 is 15 amino acids. Looked up from germline, CDR1 is SGHVS and CDR2 is FQNEAQ. This CDR3 is CASSLALAGANVLTF. In nucleotides, the CDR3 is TGTGCCAGCAGCTTAGCCCTGGCTGGGGCCAACGTCCTGACTTTC.

The genes are TRBV9 and TRBJ2-2; tentatively, D is TRBD1 (6 bases). The CDR3 loop spans 16 amino acids. The V gene's germline CDR1 is SGDLS and CDR2 YYNGEE. The V end was cut by 3 bases, the J end by 5 bases, with 17 bases between. The CDR3 reads CASSETGTPNTGELFF. Here the CDR3 DNA reads TGTGCCAGCAGCGAAACCGGGACACCTAATACCGGGGAGCTGTTTTTT.

The chain has TRBV29-1 and TRBJ2-1; a possible D gene is TRBD1 (5 bases). The germline gives CDR1 SQVTM, CDR2 ANQGSEA. Trimming pared 0 bases from V and 0 bases from J, leaving 9 bases between. The CDR3 consists of 15 residues. This CDR3 is CSVEDPQGSYNEQFF. The CDR3 region has the DNA TGCAGCGTTGAAGATCCGCAGGGCTCCTACAATGAGCAGTTCTTC.

This clonotype was found a few times. V and J are TRBV12-3 or TRBV12-4 and TRBJ2-7, with TRBD1 matching 10 bases. Trimming at V came to 6 bases and at J to 2 bases, leaving 4 bases not matched to a gene. This CDR3 is 14 amino acids long. The CDR3 sequence is CASSPDRGPYEQYF. CDR3 nucleotide sequence: TGTGCCAGCAGCCCAGACAGGGGGCCCTACGAGCAGTACTTC.

This clonotype has a single count. The genes are TRBV2 and TRBJ2-1, with D possibly being TRBD1 or TRBD2 (5 bases each). The CDR3 length is 15 residues. V lost 3 bases and J 4 bases, leaving 13 bases between the germline ends. CDR1 is SNHLY, CDR2 FYNNEI, per germline. CDR3 nucleotide sequence: TGTGCCAGCAGTGACGACTTTGGGACGTACAATGAGCAGTTCTTC. Residues: CASSDDFGTYNEQFF.

The chain recombines TRBV30 with TRBJ1-3; TRBD1 might be the D (5 bases). The CDR3 length is 14 residues. Deletions cut 6 bases from V and 4 bases from J, with 16 bases between. The V gene's germline CDR1 is GTSNPN and CDR2 SVGIG (reference sequence). In nucleotides, the CDR3 is TGTGCCTGCAATCGACAGTACCAAGGAAACACCATATATTTT. Protein sequence: CACNRQYQGNTIYF.

This clonotype was picked up one time. The V and J genes are TRBV24-1 and TRBJ1-2; no definite D call. CDR3 length: 10 residues. Germline-derived CDR1 and CDR2 are KGHDR and SFDVKD. The ends were cut back, 5 bases at V and 8 bases at J, with 5 bases in the middle. This CDR3 is CATSVSGYTF. CDR3 bases: TGTGCCACCAGTGTATCGGGCTACACCTTC.

The J gene is TRBJ2-7, the V gene TRBV4-2, with 11 bases aligning to TRBD2. The germline gives CDR1 LGHNA, CDR2 YNFKEQ. J lost 2 bases, V lost 2 bases, and 2 bases had no gene match. This CDR3 is 15 amino acids long. The CDR3 bases are TGTGCCAGCAGCCAAACACTAGCGGGGGCCTACGAGCAGTACTTC. Translation gives CASSQTLAGAYEQYF.

V and J are TRBV18 and TRBJ2-1, with a possible D match to TRBD2 (6 bases). V lost 3 bases and J 8 bases, leaving 14 bases between the germline ends. The CDR3 runs to 14 residues. Germline lookup yields CDR1 KGHSH and CDR2 LQKENI. This chain's CDR3 is CASSPGLQADEQFF. The CDR3 DNA is TGTGCCAGCTCACCGGGACTTCAGGCGGATGAGCAGTTCTTC. Full variable domain (rest looked up from reference TRBV18 and TRBJ2-1): NAGVMQNPRHLVRRRGQEARLRCSPMKGHSHVYWYRQLPEEGLKFMVYLQKENIIDESGMPKERFSAEFPKEGPSILRIQQVVRGDSAAYFCASSPGLQADEQFFGPGTRLTVL.

The V call is TRBV20-1, the J call TRBJ1-1, with D unresolved. The CDR3 loop spans 15 amino acids. The V gene lost 0 bases and the J gene lost 1 base, with 12 bases spanning the gap. Per germline, CDR1 DFQATT and CDR2 SNEGSKA (reference sequence). CDR3 protein: CSARDPPRGNTEAFF. Written as DNA, the CDR3 is TGCAGTGCTAGAGACCCCCCCCGCGGGAACACTGAAGCTTTCTTT.

V and J are TRBV7-9 and TRBJ2-3; tentative D call: TRBD1 (5 bases). Germline lookup yields CDR1 SEHNR and CDR2 FQNEAQ (reference sequence). Trimming took off 6 bases at V and 0 bases at J, with 10 bases between the two ends. The CDR3 totals 14 residues. The CDR3 DNA follows: TGTGCCAGCAGTCAAGGGGTGAGCACAGATACGCAGTATTTT. As protein: CASSQGVSTDTQYF. The variable domain in full, completed from reference TRBV7-9 and TRBJ2-3, reads DTGVSQNPRHKITKRGQNVTFRCDPISEHNRLYWYRQTLGQGPEFLTYFQNEAQLEKSRLLSDRFSAERPKGSFSTLEIQRTEQGDSAMYLCASSQGVSTDTQYFGPGTRLTVL.

The J gene is TRBJ2-5, the V gene TRBV9; 8 bases are shared with TRBD2. The CDR3 is made up of 17 amino acids. V was clipped by 4 bases and J by 3 bases; unmatched bases: 14. CDR1 is SGDLS, CDR2 YYNGEE, per germline. This CDR3 is CASSHLPERGPKETQYF. The CDR3 bases are TGTGCCAGCAGCCACCTGCCGGAGCGGGGGCCGAAAGAGACCCAGTACTTC.

This chain joins TRBV4-2 and TRBJ2-6; possibly TRBD1 for D (6 bases). Trimming took 0 bases from V and 2 from J, leaving 8 bases between them. Germline V gives CDR1 LGHNA, CDR2 YNFKEQ. This CDR3 contains 16 residues. The CDR3 DNA sequence: TGTGCCAGCAGCCAAGATGGGACAACTGGGGCCAACGTCCTGACTTTC. Amino acids: CASSQDGTTGANVLTF.

V gene TRBV27 combines with J gene TRBJ2-7; D remains ambiguous. There are 14 residues in the CDR3. V lost 5 bases and J 2 bases, leaving 13 bases between the germline ends. The germline CDR1 and CDR2 sequences are MNHEY and SMNVEV (reference sequence). CDR3 protein: CASSTGLGPYEQYF. As DNA, the CDR3 is TGTGCCAGCAGTACCGGCCTAGGACCCTACGAGCAGTACTTC.

V is TRBV11-2 and J is TRBJ2-1; maybe TRBD2 (6 bases). CDR1 is SGHAT, CDR2 FQNNGV, per germline. This CDR3 region has 17 residues. Trimming pared 0 bases from V and 7 bases from J, leaving 19 bases between. The CDR3 bases are TGTGCCAGCAGCTTAGATCAAGGAGGAGAAGGGAGGAATGAGCAGTTCTTC. It codes for CASSLDQGGEGRNEQFF. Filled out from reference TRBV11-2 and TRBJ2-1, the complete variable domain reads EAGVAQSPRYKIIEKRQSVAFWCNPISGHATLYWYQQILGQGPKLLIQFQNNGVVDDSQLPKDRFSAERLKGVDSTLKIQPAKLEDSAVYLCASSLDQGGEGRNEQFFGPGTRLTVL.

The V call is TRBV13, the J call TRBJ2-7; D may be TRBD1 or TRBD2 (5 bases each). Trimming shortened V by 4 bases and J by 0 bases, and 19 bases separated the two germline ends. The CDR3 covers 17 residues. Germline loops: CDR1 PRHDT, CDR2 FYEKMQ (reference sequence). Here the CDR3 reads CASSSFARGSPSYEQYF. In DNA, the CDR3 is TGTGCCAGCAGCTCCTTCGCGAGGGGCTCCCCCTCCTACGAGCAGTACTTC.

This clonotype was observed a handful of times. The chain links TRBV30 to TRBJ2-7; D is unresolved. CDR1 and CDR2 (germline): GTSNPN, SVGIG (reference sequence). This CDR3 spans 11 amino acids. Trimming removed 1 base at V and 4 bases at J, with 5 bases between. CDR3: CAWSGGYEQYF. CDR3 sequence (DNA): TGTGCCTGGAGTGGTGGGTACGAGCAGTACTTC.

The gene calls are TRBV7-8 and TRBJ2-1; 10 bases are a match to TRBD2. The CDR3 consists of 14 residues. Germline-derived CDR1 and CDR2 are SGHVS and FQNEAQ. V lost 5 bases to trimming and J lost 7 bases; unmatched junction nucleotides: 5. The DNA of the CDR3 is TGTGCCAGCAGCCCTAGCGGGGGAGGGAATGAGCAGTTCTTC. The encoded protein is CASSPSGGGNEQFF.

The CDR3 protein is CSVERPQGHGHYGYTF. CDR3 in DNA: TGCAGCGTTGAAAGGCCCCAGGGGCACGGCCACTATGGCTACACCTTC. The J gene is TRBJ1-2, the V gene TRBV29-1, with D perhaps TRBD1 (6 bases). The CDR3 loop spans 16 amino acids. With 2 bases removed from V and 3 bases from J, the gap between germline ends came to 19 bases. The germline CDR1 and CDR2 sequences are SQVTM and ANQGSEA.

The genes are TRBV5-6 and TRBJ1-2; D is unclear. The CDR3 extends over 14 amino acids. Germline CDR1 is SGHDT and CDR2 is YYEEEE. V lost 1 base and J 4 bases, leaving 11 bases between the germline ends. The CDR3 bases are TGTGCCAGCAGCTTGAGCGGATCAGGCTATGGCTACACCTTC. This encodes CASSLSGSGYGYTF.

The rearrangement links TRBV29-1 to TRBJ1-2, with 8 bases matching TRBD1. In germline, CDR1 is SQVTM, CDR2 ANQGSEA. CDR3 length: 19 residues. The V and J ends lost 0 bases and 8 bases, in that order; junction bases with no gene match: 23. CDR3 sequence reads: CSVEERLRTGNGGTIGYTF. The DNA of the CDR3 is TGCAGCGTTGAAGAGCGGTTAAGGACAGGGAATGGTGGTACAATCGGCTACACCTTC.

The rearrangement links TRBV12-3 or TRBV12-4 to TRBJ2-3; no firm D call. The CDR3 covers 15 residues. The V end lost 4 bases, the J end lost 2 bases, and 13 bases lay between the germline ends. CDR3 residues: CASSSLGYATDTQYF. As DNA, the CDR3 is TGTGCCAGCAGTTCCCTTGGGTATGCCACAGATACGCAGTATTTT.

The V and J genes are TRBV18 and TRBJ1-2; D uncertain. The CDR3 has 14 residues. V lost 0 bases to trimming and J lost 4 bases, with 9 bases between them. CDR1 and CDR2 (germline): KGHSH, LQKENI. As DNA, the CDR3 is TGTGCCAGCTCACCACCGGAGGGAGGCTATGGCTACACCTTC. This translates into CASSPPEGGYGYTF.

The chain joins TRBV7-9 to TRBJ1-6; TRBD1 is a possible D gene (6 bases). In germline, CDR1 is SEHNR, CDR2 FQNEAQ (reference sequence). With 3 bases removed from V and 5 bases from J, the gap between germline ends came to 11 bases. The CDR3 sequence is 15 residues long. In DNA, the CDR3 is TGTGCCAGCAGCTTGGACAGCCGAAATAATTCACCCCTCCACTTT. Translated, it gives CASSLDSRNNSPLHF.

This sequence joins TRBV6-5 and TRBJ1-2; no clear D. V lost 6 bases and J 4 bases, leaving 12 bases between the germline ends. Germline V gene data show CDR1 as MNHEY and CDR2 as SVGAGI. The CDR3 extends over 13 amino acids. CDR3 DNA sequence: TGTGCCAGCAGCCTGACCCGTAGCTATGGCTACACCTTC. Translating gives CASSLTRSYGYTF.

The chain combines TRBV29-1 with TRBJ1-2; a possible D gene is TRBD1 (6 bases). The CDR3 is 17 residues long. V was trimmed by 8 bases and J by 3 bases, leaving 28 bases between them. Germline V gene sequence: CDR1 SQVTM, CDR2 ANQGSEA. Here the CDR3 reads CSTVGGQSGQRDYGYTF. In nucleotides, the CDR3 is TGCAGCACAGTCGGGGGGCAGTCCGGACAGAGAGACTATGGCTACACCTTC.